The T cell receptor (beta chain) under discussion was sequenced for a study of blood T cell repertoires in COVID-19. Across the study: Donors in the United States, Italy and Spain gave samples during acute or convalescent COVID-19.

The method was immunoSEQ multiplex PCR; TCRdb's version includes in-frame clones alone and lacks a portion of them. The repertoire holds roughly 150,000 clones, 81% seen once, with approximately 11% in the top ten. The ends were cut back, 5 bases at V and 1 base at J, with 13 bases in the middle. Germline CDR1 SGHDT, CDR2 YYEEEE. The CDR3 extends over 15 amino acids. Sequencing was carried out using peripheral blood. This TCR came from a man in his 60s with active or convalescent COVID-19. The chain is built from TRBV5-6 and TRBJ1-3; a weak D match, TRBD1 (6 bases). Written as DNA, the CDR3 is TGTGCCAGCAGTACAGGGATTATTTCTGGAAACACCATATATTTT. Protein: CASSTGIISGNTIYF.